A single sample is the source of the 18 T cell receptor beta chains below, sequenced in a study of CD8 T cells in ankylosing spondylitis. TCRdb ran MiXCR on the 5' RACE reads and lists one entry per CDR3 protein. In the table there are 150,000 to 200,000 distinct CDR3 sequences, roughly 11% of which are singletons. Source material: blood, either unsorted or a sorted T cell fraction (not recorded which). These receptors were taken from a male donor with ankylosing spondylitis or in good health (not recorded which).

This clonotype was detected many times. The rearrangement uses TRBV5-1 and TRBJ1-2; 9 bases match TRBD1. Germline CDR1 is SGHRS and CDR2 is YFSETQ. V lost 3 bases to trimming and J lost 8 bases; unmatched junction nucleotides: 11. There are 15 residues in the CDR3. As DNA, the CDR3 is TGCGCCAGCAGCTCTGACCCCGGGACAGGGATGGGCTACACCTTC. It codes for CASSSDPGTGMGYTF.

Ten or more counts support this clonotype. The chain recombines TRBV6-1 with TRBJ2-3; D may be TRBD2 (6 bases). The CDR3 consists of 15 residues. V lost 6 bases, J lost 0 bases, and 13 bases lay in between. The germline V gene has CDR1 MNHNS and CDR2 SASEGT. CDR3 sequence: CASRTTGGSTDTQYF. For the CDR3, the DNA is TGTGCCAGCAGAACCACAGGAGGGAGCACAGATACGCAGTATTTT.

This clonotype showed up many times. J is TRBJ1-2 and V is TRBV27; no clear D. Looked up from germline, CDR1 is MNHEY and CDR2 is SMNVEV (reference sequence). Trimming left V 2 bases short and J 0 bases short, with 13 bases between. The CDR3 is 16 residues long. The CDR3 sequence: CASSLTNPGPNYGYTF. As DNA, the CDR3 is TGTGCCAGCAGTTTAACCAACCCCGGACCTAACTATGGCTACACCTTC.

There are a few counts of this clonotype. The chain links TRBV7-9 to TRBJ2-2; D is unresolved. This CDR3 has 14 amino acids. Trimming removed 1 base from V and 0 bases from J, with 3 bases in between. Germline-derived CDR1 and CDR2 are SEHNR and FQNEAQ (reference sequence). CDR3 loop: CASSLGANTGELFF. The DNA for the CDR3 is TGTGCCAGCAGCTTAGGGGCGAACACCGGGGAGCTGTTTTTT.

This clonotype was seen only a few times. The chain links TRBV6-1 to TRBJ2-3, with 7 nucleotides matching TRBD1. The germline CDR1 and CDR2 sequences are MNHNS and SASEGT. This CDR3 has 13 amino acids. V was clipped by 6 bases and J by 4 bases; unmatched bases: 4. The CDR3 protein is CASSRDRPDTQYF. In DNA, the CDR3 is TGTGCCAGCAGCCGGGACAGACCAGATACGCAGTATTTT.

The genes are TRBV9 and TRBJ2-6; D uncertain. The CDR3 contains 16 residues. Germline CDR1 and CDR2: SGDLS and YYNGEE. V was trimmed by 0 bases and J by 4 bases, leaving 11 bases between them. The CDR3 loop reads CASSVAGRPGANVLTF. The CDR3, as DNA: TGTGCCAGCAGCGTAGCGGGCCGGCCGGGGGCCAACGTCCTGACTTTC.

This clonotype was seen at least ten times. The rearrangement joins TRBV5-1 to TRBJ1-6; a weak D match, TRBD1 (5 bases). Germline V gene data show CDR1 as SGHRS and CDR2 as YFSETQ. The CDR3 totals 16 residues. V lost 0 bases and J 9 bases, leaving 16 bases between the germline ends. CDR3 protein: CASSLDHGGSSSPLHF. The CDR3 bases are TGCGCCAGCAGCTTGGATCATGGGGGATCTAGTTCACCCCTCCACTTT.

This chain uses TRBV27 with TRBJ2-7; 10 bases line up with TRBD2. Unmatched junction bases numbered 20, after V lost 5 bases and J lost 4 bases. The CDR3 runs to 19 residues. Per germline, CDR1 MNHEY and CDR2 SMNVEV (reference sequence). CDR3 amino acids: CASSLTPGLATGTLYEQYF. In DNA form, the CDR3 reads TGTGCCAGCAGTCTAACCCCGGGACTAGCGACGGGAACCCTTTACGAGCAGTACTTC.

As to this clonotype: Being one base from a much bigger clone, this may be a read error. The V and J genes are TRBV27 and TRBJ2-6; D gene unclear. CDR3 length: 15 amino acids. Germline V lookup: CDR1 MNHEY, CDR2 SMNVEV (reference sequence). The CDR3, as DNA: TGTGACAGCAGTCAATGGGGTCCTGGGGCCAACGTCCTGACTTTC. It codes for CDSSQWGPGANVLTF.

As concerns this clonotype: The CDR3 does not end in the conserved phenylalanine or tryptophan, so this is likely a read error. This chain links TRBV6-4 with TRBJ1-2; 8 nucleotides agree with TRBD1. With 3 bases clipped from V and 9 bases from J, the junction kept 6 bases outside the gene matches. CDR3 length: 13 residues. CDR1 is MRHNA and CDR2 is SNTAGT in the germline V gene. CDR3: CASSETGQGSYTL. The CDR3 DNA follows: TGTGCCAGCAGTGAGACCGGACAGGGTAGCTACACCCTC.

This clonotype was counted only a few times. The V call is TRBV20-1, the J call TRBJ1-5; D gene unclear. Germline assignment: CDR1 DFQATT and CDR2 SNEGSKA (reference sequence). This CDR3 is 12 amino acids long. Trimming removed 6 bases at V and 6 bases at J, with 12 bases between. CDR3 DNA sequence: TGCAGTGCCCAGCGGGAGCGTCAGCCCCAGCATTTT. It specifies CSAQRERQPQHF.

The gene calls are TRBV10-2 and TRBJ2-3; D remains unclear. The CDR3 has 14 amino acids. The V and J ends lost 4 bases and 0 bases respectively, with 8 bases between them. In germline, CDR1 is WSHSY, CDR2 SAAADI. CDR3 DNA: TGCGCCAGCAGTGCAAAACAGAGCACAGATACGCAGTATTTT. Translating gives CASSAKQSTDTQYF.

The J gene is TRBJ2-7, the V gene TRBV28; D is perhaps TRBD1 (8 bases). V was pared by 10 bases and J by 4 bases, with 17 bases between. Germline CDR1 and CDR2: MDHEN and SYDVKM. The CDR3 loop spans 13 amino acids. CDR3 sequence reads: CAITKQGGYEQYF. The DNA for the CDR3 is TGTGCCATCACGAAACAGGGGGGGTACGAGCAGTACTTC.

This clonotype has a count of ten or more. This chain joins TRBV25-1 and TRBJ1-2, with 7 positions matching TRBD1. Germline assignment: CDR1 MGHDK and CDR2 SYGVNS. The V segment lost 5 bases and the J segment 5 bases; nucleotides outside the gene matches: 8. The CDR3 sequence is 14 residues long. CDR3 protein: CASSQPGQIYGYTF. The CDR3 DNA reads TGTGCCAGCAGTCAACCGGGACAGATATATGGCTACACCTTC.

This clonotype has a handful of counts. The chain joins TRBV5-1 to TRBJ2-5; a weak D match, TRBD2 (5 bases). V lost 1 base and J lost 2, with 18 bases in between. There are 17 residues in the CDR3. The germline gives CDR1 SGHRS, CDR2 YFSETQ. The CDR3 region is CASSLSLASDLQETQYF. CDR3 DNA: TGCGCCAGCAGCTTGAGCCTAGCTTCGGATTTACAAGAGACCCAGTACTTC. The full variable domain, with the rest looked up from reference TRBV5-1 and TRBJ2-5, is KAGVTQTPRYLIKTRGQQVTLSCSPISGHRSVSWYQQTPGQGLQFLFEYFSETQRNKGNFPGRFSGRQFSNSRSEMNVSTLELGDSALYLCASSLSLASDLQETQYFGPGTRLLVL.

This clonotype was picked up many times. The rearrangement links TRBV13 to TRBJ2-3, with 9 bases identical to TRBD2. V dropped 2 bases and J dropped 4; count of bases not matched to a gene: 4. Germline CDR1 and CDR2: PRHDT and FYEKMQ (reference sequence). The CDR3 has 15 amino acids. The CDR3 sequence: CASSLRAGGSDTQYF. In nucleotides, the CDR3 is TGTGCCAGCAGCTTACGTGCGGGAGGGTCAGATACGCAGTATTTT.

The sample holds a few counts of this clonotype. The chain employs TRBV28 and TRBJ2-3, with 8 bases lining up with TRBD2. CDR1 and CDR2 from the germline V gene are MDHEN and SYDVKM. CDR3 length: 12 residues. With V trimmed by 6 bases and J by 10 bases, 6 bases remained unmatched. DNA of the CDR3: TGTGCCAGCAGCTTCGGGACTAGGGCGCAGTATTTT. Translation gives CASSFGTRAQYF.

This sequence joins TRBV24-1 and TRBJ2-3; TRBD1 matches 8 bases. The CDR3 consists of 15 residues. Germline V gene data show CDR1 as KGHDR and CDR2 as SFDVKD. Trimming removed 3 bases from V and 4 bases from J; junction bases left unmatched: 5. This CDR3 reads CATSDATGVSDTQYF. CDR3 bases: TGTGCCACCAGTGATGCGACAGGGGTATCAGATACGCAGTATTTT.